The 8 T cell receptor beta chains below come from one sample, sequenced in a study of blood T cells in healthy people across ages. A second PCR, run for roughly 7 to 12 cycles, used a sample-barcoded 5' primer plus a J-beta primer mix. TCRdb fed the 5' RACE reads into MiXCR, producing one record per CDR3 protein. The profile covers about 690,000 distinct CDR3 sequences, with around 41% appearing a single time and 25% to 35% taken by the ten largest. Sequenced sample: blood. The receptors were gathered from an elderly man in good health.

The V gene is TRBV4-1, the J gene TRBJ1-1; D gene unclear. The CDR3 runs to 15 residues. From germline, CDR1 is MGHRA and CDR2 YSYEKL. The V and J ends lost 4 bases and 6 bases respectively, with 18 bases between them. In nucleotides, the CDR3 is TGCGCCAGCAGCCGACAACCCGGCGCGGGCGCTGAAGCTTTCTTT. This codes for CASSRQPGAGAEAFF.

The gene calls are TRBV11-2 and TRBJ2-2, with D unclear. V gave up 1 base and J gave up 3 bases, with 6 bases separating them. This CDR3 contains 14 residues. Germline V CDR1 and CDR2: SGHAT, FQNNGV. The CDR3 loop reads CASSLVSYTGELFF. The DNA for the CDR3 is TGTGCCAGCAGCTTAGTTAGCTACACCGGGGAGCTGTTTTTT.

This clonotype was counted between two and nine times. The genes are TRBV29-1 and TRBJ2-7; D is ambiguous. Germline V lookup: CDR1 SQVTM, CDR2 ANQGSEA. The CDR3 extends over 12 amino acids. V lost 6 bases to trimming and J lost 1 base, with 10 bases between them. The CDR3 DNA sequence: TGCAGCGTCCAGGTGCTATCCTACGAGCAGTACTTC. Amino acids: CSVQVLSYEQYF.

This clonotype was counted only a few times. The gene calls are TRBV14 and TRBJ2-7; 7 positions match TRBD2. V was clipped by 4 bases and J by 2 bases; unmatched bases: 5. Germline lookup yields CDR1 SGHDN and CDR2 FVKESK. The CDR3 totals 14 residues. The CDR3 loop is CASSRQGGPYEQYF. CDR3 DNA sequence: TGTGCCAGCAGCCGCCAGGGAGGGCCCTACGAGCAGTACTTC. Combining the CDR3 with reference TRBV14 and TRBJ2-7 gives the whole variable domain EAGVTQFPSHSVIEKGQTVTLRCDPISGHDNLYWYRRVMGKEIKFLLHFVKESKQDESGMPNNRFLAERTGGTYSTLKVQPAELEDSGVYFCASSRQGGPYEQYFGPGTRLTVT.

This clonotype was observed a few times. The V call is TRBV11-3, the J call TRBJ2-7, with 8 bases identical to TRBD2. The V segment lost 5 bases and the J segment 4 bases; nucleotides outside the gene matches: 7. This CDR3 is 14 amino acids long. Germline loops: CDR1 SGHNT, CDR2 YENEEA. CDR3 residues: CASSRGGQLYEQYF. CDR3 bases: TGTGCCAGCAGCCGGGGGGGTCAGTTATACGAGCAGTACTTC.

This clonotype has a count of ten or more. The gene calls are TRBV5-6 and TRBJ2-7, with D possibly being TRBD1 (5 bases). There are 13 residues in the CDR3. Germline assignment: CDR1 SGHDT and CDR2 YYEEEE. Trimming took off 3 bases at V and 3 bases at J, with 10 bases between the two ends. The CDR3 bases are TGTGCCAGCAGCTACAGGACCCGCTACGAGCAGTACTTC. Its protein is CASSYRTRYEQYF.

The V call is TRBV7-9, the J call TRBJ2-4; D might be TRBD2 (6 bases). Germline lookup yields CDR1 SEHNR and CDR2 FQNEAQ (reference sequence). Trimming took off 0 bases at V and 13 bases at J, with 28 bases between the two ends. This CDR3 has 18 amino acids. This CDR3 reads CASSLARRAPLSYNEQYF. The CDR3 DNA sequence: TGTGCCAGCAGCTTAGCTAGGAGGGCCCCATTATCCTACAATGAGCAGTACTTC.

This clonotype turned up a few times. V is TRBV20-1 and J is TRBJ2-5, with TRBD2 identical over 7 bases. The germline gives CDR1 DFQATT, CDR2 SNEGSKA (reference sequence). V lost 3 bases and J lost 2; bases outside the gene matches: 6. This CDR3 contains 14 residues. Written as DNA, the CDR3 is TGCAGTGCTAGGGCGGGAGTCTGGCAAGAGACCCAGTACTTC. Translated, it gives CSARAGVWQETQYF.